The 30 T cell receptor beta chains presented below share a single source sample, sequenced in a study of shared clonotypes between healthy human individuals. Some clones are missing from TCRdb's copy, which holds only in-frame ones; the method was immunoSEQ multiplex PCR. Of 2 million to 2.5 million clones detected, approximately 95% appear once; the ten largest clones hold 0.39%. Sequencing was performed on naive CD4+ T cells from PBMCs. Subset denoted: CD45RA+ positively selected. These TCRs come from a man aged 18 to 29 in good health. Some clones in this sample may be carry-over from other donors' samples.

The chain has TRBV7-3 and TRBJ1-1; D is uncertain. CDR3 length: 15 residues. Trimming took 5 bases from V and 1 from J, leaving 14 bases between them. Germline lookup yields CDR1 SGHTA and CDR2 FQGTGA. CDR3 bases: TGTGCCAGCAGCCTCGGCTCAGCGTCGAACACTGAAGCTTTCTTT. It encodes CASSLGSASNTEAFF.

V and J are TRBV5-1 and TRBJ2-3; D is possibly TRBD1 (6 bases). Germline V gene sequence: CDR1 SGHRS, CDR2 YFSETQ. This CDR3 has 14 residues. With 1 base removed from V and 4 bases from J, the gap between germline ends came to 10 bases. The CDR3 DNA reads as TGCGCCAGCAGCTTGTACAGGGAGCCAGATACGCAGTATTTT. This codes for CASSLYREPDTQYF.

V is TRBV27 and J is TRBJ2-1; 7 bases line up with TRBD1. Germline CDR1 and CDR2: MNHEY and SMNVEV (reference sequence). This CDR3 contains 17 residues. With 0 bases clipped from V and 1 base from J, the junction kept 6 bases outside the gene matches. The CDR3: CASSLSLQGISYNEQFF. In nucleotides, the CDR3 is TGTGCCAGCAGTTTATCGCTACAGGGGATATCCTACAATGAGCAGTTCTTC.

The chain has TRBV7-3 and TRBJ2-7; the D gene is possibly TRBD2 (6 bases). The germline CDR1 and CDR2 sequences are SGHTA and FQGTGA. V was shortened by 4 bases and J by 2 bases, with 15 bases between the two germline ends. The CDR3 consists of 15 residues. The CDR3 coding sequence is TGTGCCAGCAGCTCCAGAGCGGGCCTCCCCTACGAGCAGTACTTC. Translation gives CASSSRAGLPYEQYF. Together with reference TRBV7-3 and TRBJ2-7, the CDR3 gives the full variable domain: GAGVSQTPSNKVTEKGKYVELRCDPISGHTALYWYRQSLGQGPEFLIYFQGTGAADDSGLPNDRFFAVRPEGSVSTLKIQRTERGDSAVYLCASSSRAGLPYEQYFGPGTRLTVT.

CDR3 DNA: TGTGCCAGCAGTCCAGGGACAGGGCATTCGGACGAGCAGTACTTC. Encoded protein: CASSPGTGHSDEQYF. The chain has TRBV28 and TRBJ2-7; 9 nucleotides match TRBD1. The J segment lost 5 bases and the V segment lost 5 bases, leaving 10 bases of the junction unmatched. Germline assignment: CDR1 MDHEN and CDR2 SYDVKM. This CDR3 has 15 residues.

CDR3 DNA sequence: TGCGCCAGCAGCCCCCCTAGCGGGTACCAAGAGACCCAGTACTTC. This codes for CASSPPSGYQETQYF. V usage is TRBV5-1 and J usage is TRBJ2-5; 8 nucleotides match TRBD2. Germline V gene sequence: CDR1 SGHRS, CDR2 YFSETQ. The CDR3 consists of 15 residues. V dropped 4 bases and J dropped 0; count of bases not matched to a gene: 5.

The rearrangement joins TRBV7-8 to TRBJ1-1, with 10 bases lining up with TRBD1. Germline CDR1 is SGHVS and CDR2 is FQNEAQ. With 5 bases clipped from V and 0 bases from J, the junction kept 6 bases outside the gene matches. The CDR3 loop spans 16 amino acids. CDR3 coding DNA: TGTGCCAGCAGCGCAAAGACAGGGGGCATGAACACTGAAGCTTTCTTT. This sequence encodes CASSAKTGGMNTEAFF.

V gene TRBV9 combines with J gene TRBJ2-3; possibly TRBD2 for D (6 bases). Per germline, CDR1 SGDLS and CDR2 YYNGEE. V was pared by 4 bases and J by 2 bases, with 14 bases between. The CDR3 runs 15 residues. CDR3 bases: TGTGCCAGCAGCCCCTTCGGAGGGGTCACAGATACGCAGTATTTT. Translation: CASSPFGGVTDTQYF.

V usage is TRBV5-1 and J usage is TRBJ1-2; 8 nucleotides match TRBD1. CDR1 is SGHRS and CDR2 is YFSETQ in the germline V gene. CDR3 length equals 15 residues. V trimming: 4 bases; J trimming: 8 bases; junction bases outside the gene matches: 13. The CDR3 DNA reads TGCGCCAGCAGCAAAGAAGACAGGGGCCCGGTAGGCTACACCTTC. Its translation: CASSKEDRGPVGYTF.

Concerning this clone: Other DNA sequences in the same sample also yield this CDR3. The chain carries TRBV4-1 and TRBJ2-5; D remains ambiguous. Trimming removed 1 base at V and 4 bases at J, with 7 bases between. The CDR3 is made up of 13 amino acids. Germline V gene sequence: CDR1 MGHRA, CDR2 YSYEKL. In DNA form, the CDR3 reads TGCGCCAGCAGCCAAGTGGTTGGAGAGACCCAGTACTTC. It codes for CASSQVVGETQYF.

The chain is built from TRBV12-5 and TRBJ1-1, with a tentative D call TRBD1 (6 bases). Germline CDR1 is LGHNT and CDR2 is FRNRAP. V was pared by 1 base and J by 4 bases, with 16 bases between. This CDR3 is 16 amino acids long. For the CDR3, the DNA is TGTGCTAGTGGTTTGGCAGGGGAGGCGGGGTCCACTGAAGCTTTCTTT. Protein sequence: CASGLAGEAGSTEAFF.

V usage is TRBV15 and J usage is TRBJ2-7; D unclear. Germline-derived CDR1 and CDR2 are LNHNV and YYDKDF (reference sequence). Trimming removed 8 bases at V and 7 bases at J, with 12 bases between. This CDR3 is 11 amino acids long. CDR3 amino acids: CATGLGYEQYF. As DNA, the CDR3 is TGTGCCACCGGGTTGGGGTATGAGCAGTACTTC.

This chain connects TRBV25-1 to TRBJ1-4; 9 bases match TRBD1. The germline V gene encodes CDR1 MGHDK and CDR2 SYGVNS. There are 16 residues in the CDR3. The V gene end was trimmed by 3 bases and the J gene end by 7 bases; junction bases not matched to a gene: 9. The CDR3 region is CASSDPLTGGSEKLFF. DNA for the CDR3: TGTGCCAGCAGTGATCCCTTGACAGGGGGGAGTGAAAAACTGTTTTTT.

The V call is TRBV9, the J call TRBJ2-3; D remains ambiguous. V gave up 1 base and J gave up 4 bases, with 13 bases separating them. This CDR3 has 15 residues. CDR1 is SGDLS, CDR2 YYNGEE, per germline. Here the CDR3 reads CASSVRAIAADTQYF. CDR3 nucleotides: TGTGCCAGCAGCGTAAGGGCCATAGCCGCAGATACGCAGTATTTT.

The rearrangement links TRBV28 to TRBJ2-1; perhaps TRBD2 as D (6 bases). V was trimmed by 2 bases and J by 15 bases, leaving 14 bases between them. The CDR3 sequence is 12 residues long. Germline loops: CDR1 MDHEN, CDR2 SYDVKM. The CDR3 nucleotides read TGTGCCAGCAGTTTAATGGGACTCCTACTGTTCTTC. Protein sequence: CASSLMGLLLFF.

V gene TRBV10-3 combines with J gene TRBJ1-4, with a possible D match to TRBD1 (5 bases). Trimming left V 3 bases short and J 3 bases short, with 8 bases between. Per germline, CDR1 ENHRY and CDR2 SYGVKD. The CDR3 consists of 14 residues. Here the CDR3 reads CAISDQGSNEKLFF. The CDR3 nucleotides read TGTGCCATCAGTGATCAGGGATCTAATGAAAAACTGTTTTTT.

The genes are TRBV7-2 and TRBJ2-5, with 8 nucleotides matching TRBD1. CDR3 length equals 14 residues. V gave up 2 bases and J gave up 5 bases; unmatched junction bases: 4. Germline loops: CDR1 SGHTA, CDR2 FQGNSA. The DNA for the CDR3 is TGTGCCAGCAGCTTACAGGGGGCGCGGGAGACCCAGTACTTC. Translating gives CASSLQGARETQYF.

This chain joins TRBV5-1 and TRBJ2-2, with 14 bases fitting TRBD2. Germline CDR1 reads SGHRS; CDR2 reads YFSETQ. There are 16 residues in the CDR3. The junction had 2 bases not matched to a gene; V was cut back by 2 bases and J by 5 bases. DNA for the CDR3: TGCGCCAGCAGCTTCGGACTAGCGGGAGGAACCGGGGAGCTGTTTTTT. Translating gives CASSFGLAGGTGELFF.

V is TRBV27 and J is TRBJ2-7, with 12 bases that match TRBD2. The germline CDR1 and CDR2 sequences are MNHEY and SMNVEV (reference sequence). The junction had 9 bases not matched to a gene; V was cut back by 9 bases and J by 6 bases. The CDR3 sequence is 14 residues long. The CDR3 protein is CASSSGRAVGEQYF. The CDR3 DNA is TGTGCCAGTTCTAGCGGGAGGGCCGTAGGCGAGCAGTACTTC.

CDR3 nucleotide sequence: TGTGCCAGCAGCTTGGGGGTTACTAGCTCTGGGGCCAACGTCCTGACTTTC. Amino acids: CASSLGVTSSGANVLTF. V and J are TRBV5-6 and TRBJ2-6; TRBD2 is a possible D gene (5 bases). Germline V gene lookup returns CDR1 SGHDT and CDR2 YYEEEE. The ends were cut back, 0 bases at V and 0 bases at J, with 10 bases in the middle. The CDR3 contains 17 residues.

The chain employs TRBV4-3 and TRBJ2-1, with D perhaps matching TRBD1 or TRBD2 (5 bases each). V was cut by 0 bases and J by 0 bases, with 12 bases left in between. The CDR3 length is 17 residues. Germline CDR1 reads LGHNA; CDR2 reads YSLEER. The CDR3 DNA is TGCGCCAGCAGCCAAGATCCGGGGCCCGCCTCCTACAATGAGCAGTTCTTC. This sequence encodes CASSQDPGPASYNEQFF.

The chain combines TRBV5-1 with TRBJ2-5, with TRBD1 matching 9 bases. This CDR3 is 16 amino acids long. Germline V gene lookup returns CDR1 SGHRS and CDR2 YFSETQ. Trimming cost V 4 bases and J 2 bases; bases outside gene matches: 9. The CDR3 here is CASSAGTGFPQETQYF. Written as DNA, the CDR3 is TGCGCCAGCAGCGCAGGGACAGGGTTTCCTCAAGAGACCCAGTACTTC.

This chain links TRBV21-1 with TRBJ1-1; TRBD1, the table's D call, was not compared with the DNA. TRBV21-1 is a recognized pseudogene. CDR3 length: 11 amino acids. The CDR3 bases are TGTGCCAGCAGCAGGGCAGTGTATGCTTTCTTT. It codes for CASSRAVYAFF.

The chain uses TRBV4-1 and TRBJ1-2; 8 bases map to TRBD1. The CDR3 is made up of 17 amino acids. Germline lookup yields CDR1 MGHRA and CDR2 YSYEKL. The J segment lost 2 bases and the V segment lost 2 bases, leaving 10 bases of the junction unmatched. Here the CDR3 DNA reads TGCGCCAGCAGCCAACCCCCTGACAGGGGCCAGAACTATGGCTACACCTTC. Its translation is CASSQPPDRGQNYGYTF.

CDR3 loop: CASSPLPSGSNTDTQYF. DNA of the CDR3: TGTGCCAGCTCACCACTGCCTAGCGGGAGCAACACAGATACGCAGTATTTT. V and J are TRBV18 and TRBJ2-3; TRBD2 agrees at 10 bases. After removal of 1 base from V and 2 bases from J, the junction contained 6 bases not matched to a gene. This CDR3 comprises 17 residues. In germline, CDR1 is KGHSH, CDR2 LQKENI.

This sequence joins TRBV28 and TRBJ1-5, with D maybe TRBD1 (6 bases). Trimming shortened V by 6 bases and J by 3 bases, and 12 bases separated the two germline ends. Germline values: CDR1 MDHEN, CDR2 SYDVKM. The CDR3 sequence is 14 residues long. In DNA form, the CDR3 reads TGTGCCAGCAGGGACGGACAGTTCAATCAGCCCCAGCATTTT. As protein: CASRDGQFNQPQHF.

The CDR3 sequence is CASSFESENYEQYF. CDR3 nucleotide sequence: TGCGCCAGCAGCTTTGAAAGCGAGAACTACGAGCAGTACTTC. The J gene is TRBJ2-7, the V gene TRBV5-1; D is unresolved. Germline CDR1 reads SGHRS; CDR2 reads YFSETQ. Trimming left V 2 bases short and J 3 bases short, with 12 bases between. The CDR3 has 14 amino acids.

The J gene is TRBJ2-7, the V gene TRBV6-1; TRBD2 agrees at 7 bases. CDR3 length equals 15 residues. V was clipped by 4 bases and J by 3 bases; unmatched bases: 9. From germline, CDR1 is MNHNS and CDR2 SASEGT. The CDR3 region is CASSASGAPYYEQYF. DNA of the CDR3: TGTGCCAGCAGTGCTAGCGGAGCTCCTTACTACGAGCAGTACTTC.

The gene calls are TRBV10-3 and TRBJ1-5; TRBD1 might be the D (5 bases). From germline, CDR1 is ENHRY and CDR2 SYGVKD. V was clipped by 7 bases and J by 4 bases, with 11 bases between them. The CDR3 spans 13 residues. The DNA for the CDR3 is TGTGCCATCACCGGGGACCTTAATCAGCCCCAGCATTTT. This sequence encodes CAITGDLNQPQHF.

This chain joins TRBV10-3 and TRBJ2-1; D gene unclear. Per germline, CDR1 ENHRY and CDR2 SYGVKD. CDR3 length: 16 residues. V lost 0 bases and J lost 0, with 9 bases in between. CDR3 nucleotides: TGTGCCATCAGTGAGTCTGGTGGCGGCTCCTACAATGAGCAGTTCTTC. Translated: CAISESGGGSYNEQFF.